Sequencing of this T cell receptor beta chain was carried out in a study of neurological immune-mediated disorders. This clonotype was observed at least ten times. The cDNA was generated by 5'RACE with 10-nucleotide random UMIs. TCRdb reprocessed the 5' RACE reads with MiXCR, giving one entry per CDR3 protein. This table holds about 48,000 distinct CDR3 sequences, approximately 10% found once. This CDR3 spans 13 amino acids. CDR1 is LGHDT and CDR2 is YNNKEL in the germline V gene (reference sequence). Trimming took 4 bases from V and 10 from J, leaving 11 bases between them. The sample taken for sequencing was PBMCs. J is TRBJ1-6 and V is TRBV3-1; no clear D gene. The TCR was taken from a woman aged 40 to 50 with HTLV-1-associated myelopathy (HAM/TSP). The DNA for the CDR3 is TGTGCCAGCAGCCGCCGGGAGGACTCACCCCTCCACTTT. Translating gives CASSRREDSPLHF.